These 20 T cell receptor beta chains were sequenced from one sample in a study of blood T cell repertoires in COVID-19. Assay used: immunoSEQ multiplex PCR; TCRdb lists only in-frame clones, some missing. The sample holds about 100,000 clones, 84% seen once. Sequences were obtained from peripheral blood. Every receptor here comes from a human donor in a cohort sampled during active COVID-19.

The V and J genes are TRBV5-6 and TRBJ1-5; D is undetermined. The CDR3 sequence is 17 residues long. Germline V gives CDR1 SGHDT, CDR2 YYEEEE. Trimming removed 4 bases from V and 0 bases from J, with 17 bases in between. The CDR3 loop is CASSLNPGLYSNQPQHF. The CDR3 region has the DNA TGTGCCAGCAGCCTAAACCCCGGACTGTATAGCAATCAGCCCCAGCATTTT.

The rearrangement uses TRBV10-2 and TRBJ2-7; 9 bases fit TRBD2. Germline CDR1 WSHSY, CDR2 SAAADI. The CDR3 is 13 amino acids. V lost 5 bases and J lost 5; bases outside the gene matches: 4. CDR3 nucleotides: TGCGCCAGCAGTCCCTGGACTAGCGACGAGCAGTACGTC. Translated, it gives CASSPWTSDEQYV.

This chain links TRBV28 with TRBJ1-5; 7 positions match TRBD1. CDR3 size: 14 residues. J lost 3 bases, V lost 8 bases, and 7 bases had no gene match. Germline loops: CDR1 MDHEN, CDR2 SYDVKM. The CDR3 region is CASVGRGNNQPQHF. CDR3 nucleotide sequence: TGTGCCAGCGTTGGCAGGGGGAACAATCAGCCCCAGCATTTT.

This chain joins TRBV27 and TRBJ2-4; D perhaps matches TRBD1 (6 bases). V lost 9 bases and J lost 0, with 18 bases in between. CDR3 length: 16 residues. Looked up from germline, CDR1 is MNHEY and CDR2 is SMNVEV (reference sequence). CDR3 loop: CASREDSTLAKNIQYF. In nucleotides, the CDR3 is TGTGCCAGTCGCGAGGACAGCACCCTAGCCAAAAACATTCAGTACTTC.

The count of this clone is one. The chain is built from TRBV4-3 and TRBJ2-3; TRBD2 matches 10 bases. Per the germline V gene, CDR1 is LGHNA and CDR2 is YSLEER. The CDR3 has 16 amino acids. The V gene end was trimmed by 1 base and the J gene end by 5 bases; junction bases not matched to a gene: 6. The CDR3 here is CASSQGVAGGEDTQYF. The CDR3 DNA reads as TGCGCCAGCAGCCAAGGAGTAGCGGGAGGAGAAGATACGCAGTATTTT.

The chain uses TRBV18 and TRBJ1-5; 9 positions agree with TRBD1. V shed 4 bases, J shed 7 bases, and the junction held 11 bases outside the gene matches. Germline V CDR1 and CDR2: KGHSH, LQKENI. CDR3 length equals 16 residues. CDR3 bases: TGTGCCAGCTCACTAACCCGGGACAGGGAGGGGCAGCCCCAGCATTTT. Residues: CASSLTRDREGQPQHF.

The rearrangement links TRBV6-5 to TRBJ2-7, with 7 bases aligning to TRBD2. The CDR3 is made up of 14 amino acids. The J segment lost 2 bases and the V segment lost 6 bases, leaving 7 bases of the junction unmatched. Germline V lookup: CDR1 MNHEY, CDR2 SVGAGI. This CDR3 reads CASRGREPPYEQYF. CDR3 sequence (DNA): TGTGCCAGCAGGGGGCGGGAGCCACCCTACGAGCAGTACTTC.

The CDR3 DNA follows: TGTGCCAGCAGCTTGGGACTAGCGGGAGGTCAAGCCGGGGAGCTGTTTTTT. Encoded protein: CASSLGLAGGQAGELFF. This chain uses TRBV7-2 with TRBJ2-2; 15 positions match TRBD2. The CDR3 is 17 residues long. Trimming cost V 3 bases and J 6 bases; bases outside gene matches: 5. Germline CDR1 is SGHTA and CDR2 is FQGNSA.

This chain joins TRBV28 and TRBJ2-5; 7 positions agree with TRBD1. The ends lost 1 base at V and 0 bases at J; junction bases unmatched: 20. The CDR3 totals 21 residues. The V gene's germline CDR1 is MDHEN and CDR2 SYDVKM. Here the CDR3 reads CASSLYTYGFDRVGYQETQYF. CDR3 coding DNA: TGTGCCAGCAGTTTATATACGTACGGATTCGACAGGGTGGGGTACCAAGAGACCCAGTACTTC.

This clone was seen more than once but under ten times. This sequence joins TRBV27 and TRBJ1-6; 7 nucleotides match TRBD1. Germline V lookup: CDR1 MNHEY, CDR2 SMNVEV (reference sequence). This CDR3 has 15 residues. V was pared by 4 bases and J by 7 bases, with 7 bases of the junction left unmatched. CDR3 sequence (DNA): TGTGCCAGCAGTTCCTATTACAGGGGAAATTCACCCCTCCACTTT. Its protein product is CASSSYYRGNSPLHF.

The V call is TRBV11-2, the J call TRBJ2-5, with D possibly TRBD1 on 5 matching bases. The CDR3 is 15 amino acids. The V gene's germline CDR1 is SGHAT and CDR2 FQNNGV. V was pared by 5 bases and J by 4 bases, with 17 bases between. Here the CDR3 DNA reads TGTGCCAGCAGCATAATAAAGGGGATAGGAGAGACCCAGTACTTC. Translating it yields CASSIIKGIGETQYF.

As to this clone: Different DNA sequences within this sample yield the same CDR3. The rearrangement joins TRBV19 to TRBJ2-2; D might be TRBD2 (7 bases). CDR3 size: 16 residues. Trimming stripped 6 bases from V and 13 bases from J, with 27 bases between. Per the germline V gene, CDR1 is LNHDA and CDR2 is SQIVND (reference sequence). In DNA, the CDR3 is TGTGCCAGTAGCCCCGGGGGGCGGGGGTCGGGGGGAGTGCTGTTTTTT. It is translated as CASSPGGRGSGGVLFF.

The J gene is TRBJ2-7, the V gene TRBV7-2, with D possibly matching TRBD1 (5 bases). CDR3 size: 14 residues. Germline V CDR1 and CDR2: SGHTA, FQGNSA. V was clipped by 4 bases and J by 5 bases, with 15 bases between them. The CDR3 is CASSSGQPPNEQYF. The DNA of the CDR3 is TGTGCCAGCAGCTCCGGACAACCCCCCAACGAGCAGTACTTC.

V usage is TRBV19 and J usage is TRBJ1-1; D is possibly TRBD1 (5 bases). Germline V gives CDR1 LNHDA, CDR2 SQIVND (reference sequence). V was clipped by 8 bases and J by 2 bases, with 15 bases between them. There are 14 residues in the CDR3. The CDR3 here is CASSLAGINTEAFF. The DNA of the CDR3 is TGTGCCAGTTCGCTCGCAGGGATTAACACTGAAGCTTTCTTT.

CDR3 protein: CASSARQGGNEQFF. DNA for the CDR3: TGTGCCAGCAGCGCAAGACAGGGTGGGAATGAGCAGTTCTTC. V is TRBV7-2 and J is TRBJ2-1; TRBD1 aligns across 7 bases. The CDR3 has 14 amino acids. V was pared by 5 bases and J by 7 bases, with 8 bases of the junction left unmatched. Germline CDR1 SGHTA, CDR2 FQGNSA.

The rearrangement joins TRBV3-1 (or the pseudogene TRBV3-2) to TRBJ1-6, with TRBD1 matching over 10 bases. CDR1 is LGHDT and CDR2 is YNNKEL in the germline V gene (reference sequence). The CDR3 has 16 residues. After removal of 0 bases from V and 7 bases from J, the junction contained 3 bases not matched to a gene. CDR3 DNA sequence: TGTGCCAGCAGCCAAGATGGGGGACAGGGGAATTCACCCCTCCACTTT. Its translation is CASSQDGGQGNSPLHF.

This clone came up once. The rearrangement joins TRBV28 to TRBJ1-2; 7 bases are a match to TRBD1. The V gene end was trimmed by 7 bases and the J gene end by 2 bases; junction bases not matched to a gene: 7. The CDR3 loop spans 14 amino acids. Germline V gene lookup returns CDR1 MDHEN and CDR2 SYDVKM. The CDR3 here is CASNIGTENYGYTF. In nucleotides, the CDR3 is TGTGCCAGCAATATCGGGACAGAAAACTATGGCTACACCTTC.

The chain joins TRBV6-2 or TRBV6-3 to TRBJ2-7; D gene ambiguous. Trimming took off 3 bases at V and 1 base at J, with 7 bases between the two ends. Per germline, CDR1 MNHEY and CDR2 SVGEGT. The CDR3 loop spans 13 amino acids. CDR3 nucleotides: TGTGCCAGCAGTTATGGCGGTTCCTACGAGCAGTACGTC. This translates into CASSYGGSYEQYV.

The V call is TRBV7-3, the J call TRBJ2-6; D is possibly TRBD2 (5 bases). The CDR3 covers 16 residues. Trimming left V 3 bases short and J 4 bases short, with 13 bases between. Germline V gene sequence: CDR1 SGHTA, CDR2 FQGTGA. CDR3 DNA sequence: TGTGCCAGCAGCTTCTACGCGGGCTCCGGGGCCAACGTCCTGACTTTC. Translated: CASSFYAGSGANVLTF.

This clone appeared a single time. The chain links TRBV7-2 to TRBJ1-2; weak D call: TRBD1 (6 bases). Trimming removed 5 bases from V and 8 bases from J, with 21 bases in between. CDR3 length: 15 residues. CDR1 and CDR2 from the germline V gene are SGHTA and FQGNSA. CDR3 sequence reads: CASSPFVGTGNGYTF. The CDR3 nucleotides read TGTGCCAGCAGCCCATTTGTTGGAACAGGGAACGGCTACACCTTC.